One sample yielded the 24 T cell receptor beta chains listed below, sequenced in a study of blood T cell repertoires in COVID-19. Clones were sequenced by immunoSEQ multiplex PCR, and TCRdb holds only the in-frame ones, with some missing. Of 200,000 to 300,000 clones in the sample, about 89% were seen once. Sequenced sample: PBMCs or T cells enriched from blood (not recorded which). These receptors all come from a woman in her twenties or thirties who had recovered from COVID-19.

A single count supports this clone. The sample contains more than one DNA sequence encoding this CDR3. The V and J genes are TRBV30 and TRBJ1-2, with a weak D call TRBD1 (5 bases). This CDR3 has 12 residues. Trimming cost V 3 bases and J 8 bases, with 13 bases left between them. CDR1 and CDR2 (germline): GTSNPN, SVGIG (reference sequence). The CDR3 reads CAWSLGGGGYTF. CDR3 nucleotide sequence: TGTGCCTGGAGCCTGGGGGGTGGGGGCTACACCTTC.

The chain employs TRBV28 and TRBJ2-7; D perhaps matches TRBD1 (7 bases). Trimming took 3 bases from V and 3 from J, leaving 9 bases between them. Germline V gene lookup returns CDR1 MDHEN and CDR2 SYDVKM. CDR3 length: 13 residues. In nucleotides, the CDR3 is TGTGCCAGCAGTTTTCAGGGGGGCTACGAGCAGTACTTC. Residues: CASSFQGGYEQYF.

The V and J genes are TRBV6-2 or TRBV6-3 and TRBJ1-2, with D unresolved. CDR1 and CDR2 from the germline V gene are MNHEY and SVGEGT. CDR3 size: 12 residues. The V end was cut by 5 bases, the J end by 7 bases, with 11 bases between. The CDR3 bases are TGTGCCAGCAGTCTCGATAGAGTTGGCTACACCTTC. Amino acids: CASSLDRVGYTF.

This chain uses TRBV5-1 with TRBJ2-1, with 8 bases identical to TRBD2. The V and J ends lost 4 bases and 0 bases, in that order; junction bases with no gene match: 3. The CDR3 sequence is 15 residues long. The germline V gene encodes CDR1 SGHRS and CDR2 YFSETQ. The CDR3 DNA reads TGCGCCAGCAGCGGCGGGACTAGCTCCTACAATGAGCAGTTCTTC. It codes for CASSGGTSSYNEQFF.

The V gene is TRBV28, the J gene TRBJ1-5; the match to TRBD1 covers 7 bases. The V gene's germline CDR1 is MDHEN and CDR2 SYDVKM. This CDR3 region has 15 residues. The V gene end was trimmed by 5 bases and the J gene end by 3 bases; junction bases not matched to a gene: 7. The CDR3 loop reads CASSATGRFNQPQHF. The CDR3 DNA reads as TGTGCCAGCAGTGCGACAGGGCGGTTCAATCAGCCCCAGCATTTT.

This clone was seen once. The genes are TRBV4-3 and TRBJ2-1; 9 nucleotides agree with TRBD2. The germline gives CDR1 LGHNA, CDR2 YSLEER. V lost 1 base, J lost 11 bases, and 6 bases stayed unmatched. The CDR3 spans 14 residues. The CDR3 loop reads CASSQVPLAGQQFF. The DNA for the CDR3 is TGCGCCAGCAGCCAAGTCCCCCTAGCGGGGCAGCAGTTCTTC.

This chain uses TRBV5-1 with TRBJ2-5; D gene uncertain. Germline V gene sequence: CDR1 SGHRS, CDR2 YFSETQ. The CDR3 spans 12 residues. Trimming took off 0 bases at V and 5 bases at J, with 5 bases between the two ends. The CDR3 region is CASSLAGETQYF. Here the CDR3 DNA reads TGCGCCAGCAGCTTGGCCGGGGAGACCCAGTACTTC.

This chain uses TRBV13 with TRBJ2-1; tentatively, D is TRBD1 (5 bases). The CDR3 totals 14 residues. CDR1 is PRHDT and CDR2 is FYEKMQ in the germline V gene (reference sequence). The ends were cut back, 2 bases at V and 3 bases at J, with 8 bases in the middle. CDR3 bases: TGTGCCAGCAGCTTAAGGGGATACTACAATGAGCAGTTCTTC. Protein sequence: CASSLRGYYNEQFF.

The V call is TRBV4-3, the J call TRBJ2-1, with 8 nucleotides matching TRBD2. V trimming: 2 bases; J trimming: 7 bases; junction bases outside the gene matches: 7. This CDR3 has 15 residues. Looked up from germline, CDR1 is LGHNA and CDR2 is YSLEER. The CDR3 nucleotides are TGCGCCAGCAGCCAACAGCCGGGAGGGACGAATGAGCAGTTCTTC. This codes for CASSQQPGGTNEQFF.

This clone has only one observation. The chain couples TRBV18 to TRBJ2-7; D perhaps matches TRBD1 (5 bases). Germline CDR1 is KGHSH and CDR2 is LQKENI. The CDR3 is made up of 14 amino acids. V was pared by 0 bases and J by 3 bases, with 9 bases between. CDR3: CASSPPQGVYEQYF. The CDR3 DNA reads as TGTGCCAGCTCACCACCGCAGGGTGTCTACGAGCAGTACTTC.

The chain joins TRBV7-9 to TRBJ2-5; no definite D call. The ends were cut back, 7 bases at V and 5 bases at J, with 11 bases in the middle. This CDR3 comprises 12 residues. Per germline, CDR1 SEHNR and CDR2 FQNEAQ (reference sequence). Written as DNA, the CDR3 is TGTGCCAGCACCCCTGGCCTGGAGACCCAGTACTTC. It specifies CASTPGLETQYF.

The genes are TRBV25-1 and TRBJ1-1, with D possibly TRBD1 on 6 matching bases. Germline loops: CDR1 MGHDK, CDR2 SYGVNS. The ends were cut back, 4 bases at V and 4 bases at J, with 16 bases in the middle. The CDR3 covers 15 residues. CDR3 sequence (DNA): TGTGCCAGCAGTGGATTTAACAGGGAGGGCACTGAAGCTTTCTTT. Translating it yields CASSGFNREGTEAFF.

J is TRBJ2-7 and V is TRBV5-4, with D possibly matching TRBD2 (6 bases). The CDR3 covers 16 residues. Germline-derived CDR1 and CDR2 are SGHNT and YYREEE (reference sequence). V was cut by 1 base and J by 3 bases, with 17 bases left in between. CDR3 in amino acids: CASSLNYGSSDYEQYF. The CDR3 nucleotides are TGTGCCAGCAGCTTGAATTACGGGAGTTCAGACTACGAGCAGTACTTC.

The V call is TRBV7-9, the J call TRBJ1-4; D not certain. V lost 2 bases, J lost 8 bases, and 12 bases lay in between. This CDR3 spans 14 amino acids. Germline V CDR1 and CDR2: SEHNR, FQNEAQ (reference sequence). CDR3 residues: CASSLSTGGEKLFF. DNA of the CDR3: TGTGCCAGCAGCTTAAGTACTGGAGGGGAAAAACTGTTTTTT.

The chain recombines TRBV13 with TRBJ2-7; 11 bases are shared with TRBD2. V lost 5 bases and J lost 6; bases outside the gene matches: 6. This CDR3 contains 14 residues. Germline assignment: CDR1 PRHDT and CDR2 FYEKMQ (reference sequence). The CDR3 region has the DNA TGTGCCAGCAGCACTAGCGGGAGCGGAATCGAGCAGTACTTC. This sequence encodes CASSTSGSGIEQYF.

This clone was counted once. The V call is TRBV19, the J call TRBJ2-5; a weak D match, TRBD2 (6 bases). The CDR3 contains 16 residues. In germline, CDR1 is LNHDA, CDR2 SQIVND (reference sequence). V was cut by 3 bases and J by 5 bases, with 19 bases left in between. This CDR3 is CASSMSITSRWETQYF. The CDR3 DNA follows: TGTGCCAGTAGTATGTCAATAACTAGCAGGTGGGAGACCCAGTACTTC.

The rearrangement links TRBV18 to TRBJ2-7; 8 bases fit TRBD1. Trimming cost V 3 bases and J 4 bases; bases outside gene matches: 8. Germline V gene data show CDR1 as KGHSH and CDR2 as LQKENI. The CDR3 consists of 15 residues. The CDR3 loop reads CASSPWTGNLYEQYF. As DNA, the CDR3 is TGTGCCAGCTCACCTTGGACAGGGAATTTGTACGAGCAGTACTTC.

The CDR3 here is CASSSDRYEQYF. CDR3 DNA: TGTGCCAGCAGCTCCGACAGGTACGAGCAGTACTTC. The chain is built from TRBV7-9 and TRBJ2-7, with D maybe TRBD1 (6 bases). This CDR3 is 12 amino acids long. Trimming left V 4 bases short and J 4 bases short, with 8 bases between. CDR1 is SEHNR and CDR2 is FQNEAQ in the germline V gene (reference sequence).

J is TRBJ2-1 and V is TRBV30; 12 bases fit TRBD2. V gave up 0 bases and J gave up 7 bases; unmatched junction bases: 4. Germline V gives CDR1 GTSNPN, CDR2 SVGIG (reference sequence). This CDR3 region has 15 residues. This CDR3 is CAWSVLAGGPNEQFF. CDR3 DNA: TGTGCCTGGAGTGTCCTAGCGGGAGGGCCGAATGAGCAGTTCTTC.

The chain joins TRBV19 to TRBJ1-3; 10 positions match TRBD1. The CDR3 totals 16 residues. Germline V gene lookup returns CDR1 LNHDA and CDR2 SQIVND (reference sequence). J lost 2 bases, V lost 8 bases, and 9 bases had no gene match. The chain's CDR3 is CASQRPGQGPGNTIYF. The CDR3 DNA follows: TGTGCCAGTCAGAGACCGGGACAGGGGCCTGGAAACACCATATATTTT.

This chain joins TRBV29-1 and TRBJ2-3; possible D gene TRBD2, 6 bases. This CDR3 has 11 amino acids. CDR1 is SQVTM, CDR2 ANQGSEA, per germline. Trimming cost V 6 bases and J 6 bases, with 10 bases left between them. The CDR3 region has the DNA TGCAGCGTCGCGGGGCGGGATACGCAGTATTTT. The encoded protein is CSVAGRDTQYF.

This chain connects TRBV6-5 to TRBJ2-3, with 8 bases identical to TRBD1. Trimming took 7 bases from V and 0 from J; bases not matched to a gene: 6. Germline V gives CDR1 MNHEY, CDR2 SVGAGI. This CDR3 spans 15 amino acids. The CDR3 protein is CASTRGRTSTDTQYF. CDR3 nucleotides: TGTGCCAGCACCAGGGGGCGTACTAGCACAGATACGCAGTATTTT.

The chain combines TRBV28 with TRBJ1-1; D is perhaps TRBD1 (5 bases). V was clipped by 2 bases and J by 12 bases, with 13 bases between them. This CDR3 spans 12 amino acids. CDR1 and CDR2 (germline): MDHEN, SYDVKM. CDR3 region: CASSLMAGGTFF. The DNA of the CDR3 is TGTGCCAGCAGTTTAATGGCGGGGGGAACTTTCTTT.

J is TRBJ1-6 and V is TRBV5-1; D gene unclear. CDR3 length: 16 amino acids. Trimming removed 4 bases at V and 10 bases at J, with 21 bases between. Per germline, CDR1 SGHRS and CDR2 YFSETQ. CDR3 amino acids: CASSPVSSSEASPLHF. CDR3 coding DNA: TGCGCCAGCAGCCCAGTGTCAAGCTCCGAGGCGTCACCCCTCCACTTT. The full variable domain, rest sourced from reference TRBV5-1 and TRBJ1-6, is KAGVTQTPRYLIKTRGQQVTLSCSPISGHRSVSWYQQTPGQGLQFLFEYFSETQRNKGNFPGRFSGRQFSNSRSEMNVSTLELGDSALYLCASSPVSSSEASPLHFGNGTRLTVT.